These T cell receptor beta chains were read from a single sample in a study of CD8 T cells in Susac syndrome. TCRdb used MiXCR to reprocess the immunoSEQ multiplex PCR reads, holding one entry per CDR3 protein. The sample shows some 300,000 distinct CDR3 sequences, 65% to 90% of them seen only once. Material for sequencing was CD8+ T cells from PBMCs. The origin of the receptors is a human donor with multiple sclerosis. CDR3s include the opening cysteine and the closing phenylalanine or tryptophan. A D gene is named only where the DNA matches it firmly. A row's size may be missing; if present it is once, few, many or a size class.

DNA: TGTGCCAGCAGCCAAGATGGCTACGAGCAGTACTTC
CDR3: CASSQDGYEQYF
J: TRBJ2-7
size: few
D: -
V: TRBV14

DNA: TGTGCCAGCAGGCAAGGGGTCAACCGGAATGAGCAGTTCTTC
CDR3: CASRQGVNRNEQFF
J: TRBJ2-1
size: -
D: -
V: TRBV28

DNA: TGTGCCAGCAGCTTCTTGGACAGAGTGAACACCGGGGAGCTGTTTTTT
CDR3: CASSFLDRVNTGELFF
J: TRBJ2-2
size: -
D: -
V: TRBV7-9

DNA: TGTGCCAGCAGCTTGGGACAGTCTAACTACAATGAGCAGTTCTTC
CDR3: CASSLGQSNYNEQFF
J: TRBJ2-1
size: -
D: -
V: TRBV5-5

DNA: TGTGCCAGTAGGTTGACAGGGCATCAGCCCCAGCATTTT
CDR3: CASRLTGHQPQHF
J: TRBJ1-5
size: -
D: TRBD1
V: TRBV19

DNA: TGCAGCGTTGAAACTAGCGGCTACGAGCAGTACTTC
CDR3: CSVETSGYEQYF
J: TRBJ2-7
size: -
D: TRBD2
V: TRBV29-1

DNA: TGCGCCACCCAGCTAATCGGACAGCCGAACACTGAAGCTTTCTTT
CDR3: CATQLIGQPNTEAFF
J: TRBJ1-1
size: -
D: -
V: TRBV4-1

DNA: TGTGCCTGGAGTGTGGCCGGGGAGCTGTTTTTT
CDR3: CAWSVAGELFF
J: TRBJ2-2
size: -
D: -
V: TRBV30

DNA: TGTGCCAGCAGTTACGTGGCCTGGGGCGAGCAGTACTTC
CDR3: CASSYVAWGEQYF
J: TRBJ2-7
size: -
D: -
V: TRBV6-5

DNA: TGTGCCAGCAGCCAGGCCACATACAAAACAAACAATGAGCAGTTCTTC
CDR3: CASSQATYKTNNEQFF
J: TRBJ2-1
size: -
D: -
V: TRBV27

DNA: TGTGCCAGCAGCCCGGATCTTGACCTGTTCTTC
CDR3: CASSPDLDLFF
J: TRBJ2-1
size: few
D: -
V: TRBV6-2/TRBV6-3

DNA: TGTGCCAGCAGTTTTCCCGGACTAGCGGTTACTGGTGAGCAGTTCTTC
CDR3: CASSFPGLAVTGEQFF
J: TRBJ2-1
size: -
D: TRBD2
V: TRBV3-1

DNA: TGTGCCAGCAGTTTCACAGTCGGGGGCGAGCAGTACTTC
CDR3: CASSFTVGGEQYF
J: TRBJ2-7
size: -
D: -
V: TRBV27

DNA: TGTGCCAGCAGTTCGATAGCGGGAGGAGAGAATGAGCAGTTCTTC
CDR3: CASSSIAGGENEQFF
J: TRBJ2-1
size: -
D: TRBD2
V: TRBV6-4

DNA: TGTGCCAGCAGTTGGCTCCAGGGTAGTGGGGAAGAGACCCAGTACTTC
CDR3: CASSWLQGSGEETQYF
J: TRBJ2-5
size: -
D: -
V: TRBV7-4